The 22 T cell receptor beta chains below were found in one sample sequenced in a study of low-dose radiotherapy and immunotherapy resistance in tumors. Primers targeting TRAV and TRBV primed first-strand cDNA, covering alpha and beta chains. TCR amplification ran approximately 20 PCR cycles using constant-region and V-primer adapter primers. MiXCR, applied by TCRdb to the reads, yields one record per CDR3 protein. The data contain around 15,000 distinct CDR3 sequences, 70% of them seen just once; the ten biggest clones take up 5.5% to 7%. The receptors derive from a human donor with advanced metastatic prostate, ovarian, gallbladder or colorectal cancer (not recorded which). This table probably holds off-target reads from a library built for another chain.

The chain couples TRBV5-4 to TRBJ1-3, with D tentatively TRBD1 (5 bases). The CDR3 runs 16 residues. Germline CDR1 is SGHNT and CDR2 is YYREEE (reference sequence). V lost 1 base and J 0 bases, leaving 11 bases between the germline ends. CDR3 bases: TGTGCCAGCAGCTTGCGGGACGGTCACTCTGGAAACACCATATATTTT. Translated: CASSLRDGHSGNTIYF. Full variable domain (rest looked up from reference TRBV5-4 and TRBJ1-3): ETGVTQSPTHLIKTRGQQVTLRCSSQSGHNTVSWYQQALGQGPQFIFQYYREEENGRGNFPPRFSGLQFPNYSSELNVNALELDDSALYLCASSLRDGHSGNTIYFGEGSWLTVV.

This chain joins TRBV18 and TRBJ1-1; D gene uncertain. V lost 6 bases and J 3 bases, leaving 11 bases between the germline ends. This CDR3 contains 13 residues. Germline CDR1 is KGHSH and CDR2 is LQKENI. The CDR3 sequence is CASSKNPDTEAFF. The DNA of the CDR3 is TGTGCCAGCTCCAAAAACCCGGACACTGAAGCTTTCTTT.

V usage is TRBV14 and J usage is TRBJ2-5, with TRBD2 as a possible D gene (5 bases). This CDR3 comprises 15 residues. Germline values: CDR1 SGHDN, CDR2 FVKESK. Trimming stripped 1 base from V and 3 bases from J, with 12 bases between. The CDR3 DNA follows: TGTGCCAGCAGCCAAGTATCCGGGGTGAAAGAGACCCAGTACTTC. Translating it yields CASSQVSGVKETQYF.

CDR3 bases: TGTGCCAGCAGTTTGGCCCGAGCCTACGAGCAGTACTTC. Protein product: CASSLARAYEQYF. The chain recombines TRBV27 with TRBJ2-7; D is uncertain. Between the trimmed V and J ends, which lost 3 bases and 2 bases, there was a span of 8 bases. This CDR3 has 13 residues. Germline V lookup: CDR1 MNHEY, CDR2 SMNVEV (reference sequence).

V and J are TRBV12-3 or TRBV12-4 and TRBJ2-2, with 9 bases fitting TRBD2. The CDR3 runs to 16 residues. With 1 base clipped from V and 4 bases from J, the junction kept 4 bases outside the gene matches. For the CDR3, the DNA is TGTGCCAGCAGTTTAGGGCGGGGGGGCAGCACCGGGGAGCTGTTTTTT. This gives the protein CASSLGRGGSTGELFF.

The table lists this clonotype with a few counts. This chain joins TRBV20-1 and TRBJ2-3; D remains unclear. V was pared by 7 bases and J by 2 bases, with 4 bases between. The germline V gene has CDR1 DFQATT and CDR2 SNEGSKA (reference sequence). This CDR3 spans 10 amino acids. The CDR3 reads CSVNTDTQYF. CDR3 nucleotides: TGCAGTGTTAACACAGATACGCAGTATTTT.

This chain links TRBV20-1 with TRBJ2-1, with 7 bases that match TRBD1. CDR1 is DFQATT, CDR2 SNEGSKA, per germline (reference sequence). This CDR3 region has 13 residues. V shed 4 bases and J 9 bases; nucleotides not matched to a gene: 9. CDR3 nucleotide sequence: TGCAGTGCTAAGTCGGTAACAGGGGCTGAGCAGTTCTTC. Its translation: CSAKSVTGAEQFF.

This chain links TRBV6-6 with TRBJ2-7; 8 bases are a match to TRBD2. V shed 8 bases, J shed 1 base, and the junction held 4 bases outside the gene matches. The germline gives CDR1 MNHNY, CDR2 SVGAGI (reference sequence). The CDR3 contains 13 residues. The CDR3 reads CASGQRESYEQYF. The CDR3 DNA sequence: TGTGCCAGCGGTCAGCGGGAGTCCTACGAGCAGTACTTC.

This clonotype was detected a few times. J is TRBJ2-7 and V is TRBV4-3, with 8 bases matching TRBD2. CDR3 size: 14 residues. The V segment lost 3 bases and the J segment 3 bases; nucleotides outside the gene matches: 4. CDR1 LGHNA and CDR2 YSLEER come from the germline V gene. The CDR3 DNA sequence: TGCGCCAGCAGCCAGACCCTAGCGGGCTACGAGCAGTACTTC. Protein: CASSQTLAGYEQYF.

The sample holds a few counts of this clonotype. The chain is built from TRBV5-1 and TRBJ2-1, with D unresolved. The length of the CDR3 is 17 residues. Trimming pared 4 bases from V and 7 bases from J, leaving 24 bases between. The germline V gene has CDR1 SGHRS and CDR2 YFSETQ. The CDR3 DNA is TGCGCCAGCAGCGTGAAACCGGGCCCCGGTGGGGTAAATGAGCAGTTCTTC. Its protein is CASSVKPGPGGVNEQFF.

The chain joins TRBV25-1 to TRBJ2-3; D remains unclear. The length of the CDR3 is 12 residues. V dropped 9 bases and J dropped 2 bases, with 9 bases sitting between them. CDR1 and CDR2 from the germline V gene are MGHDK and SYGVNS. The CDR3 sequence: CASSENTDTQYF. CDR3 in DNA: TGTGCCAGTTCCGAGAACACAGATACGCAGTATTTT.

J is TRBJ2-2 and V is TRBV7-6; D is possibly TRBD1 or TRBD2 (6 bases each). The germline V gene encodes CDR1 SGHVS and CDR2 FNYEAQ. The CDR3 length is 15 residues. V was pared by 1 base and J by 4 bases, with 10 bases between. The CDR3: CASSLVQGGTGELFF. In nucleotides, the CDR3 is TGTGCCAGCAGCTTAGTACAGGGAGGCACCGGGGAGCTGTTTTTT.

This clonotype was seen a handful of times. The chain couples TRBV19 to TRBJ2-2; D may be TRBD2 (6 bases). The V gene's germline CDR1 is LNHDA and CDR2 SQIVND (reference sequence). The CDR3 sequence is 14 residues long. Trimming cost V 8 bases and J 0 bases, with 10 bases left between them. The CDR3 region has the DNA TGTGCCAGTGGGCGGGGCGCGAACACCGGGGAGCTGTTTTTT. Protein product: CASGRGANTGELFF.

This clonotype appeared a few times. The rearrangement uses TRBV29-1 and TRBJ2-1; D uncertain. The CDR3 extends over 13 amino acids. With 8 bases removed from V and 7 bases from J, the gap between germline ends came to 18 bases. The germline V gene has CDR1 SQVTM and CDR2 ANQGSEA. Here the CDR3 reads CSLSLGLGNEQFF. CDR3 bases: TGCAGCCTCTCGTTGGGATTGGGAAATGAGCAGTTCTTC.

This clonotype came up a few times. The genes are TRBV5-5 and TRBJ1-1; D is unclear. The germline gives CDR1 SGHKS, CDR2 YYEKEE (reference sequence). The CDR3 totals 13 residues. With 0 bases removed from V and 0 bases from J, the gap between germline ends came to 3 bases. This CDR3 is CASSLGVNTEAFF. The CDR3 bases are TGTGCCAGCAGCTTGGGGGTGAACACTGAAGCTTTCTTT.

The rearrangement joins TRBV29-1 to TRBJ1-2; 12 nucleotides line up with TRBD1. CDR1 is SQVTM, CDR2 ANQGSEA, per germline. The CDR3 has 14 amino acids. Trimming cost V 7 bases and J 7 bases; bases outside gene matches: 10. The CDR3 DNA reads as TGCAGCGCATCCGGGACAGGGGGCTCGGGTGGCTACACCTTC. This gives the protein CSASGTGGSGGYTF.

The genes are TRBV6-2 or TRBV6-3 and TRBJ2-4, with 8 nucleotides matching TRBD1. Germline V gene sequence: CDR1 MNHEY, CDR2 SVGEGT. The V segment lost 8 bases and the J segment 3 bases; nucleotides outside the gene matches: 3. This CDR3 is built from 13 residues. The CDR3, as DNA: TGTGCCAGCCAGGGGGCTGTCAAAAACATTCAGTACTTC. Its translation: CASQGAVKNIQYF.

The chain recombines TRBV28 with TRBJ1-3; D remains unclear. The CDR3 has 15 amino acids. V gave up 3 bases and J gave up 0 bases, with 9 bases separating them. CDR1 and CDR2 (germline): MDHEN, SYDVKM. The CDR3: CASSLVQSSGNTIYF. The CDR3 bases are TGTGCCAGCAGTTTGGTACAAAGCTCTGGAAACACCATATATTTT.

This chain connects TRBV4-3 to TRBJ1-5; 9 bases are a match to TRBD1. Trimming took 5 bases from V and 7 from J; bases not matched to a gene: 9. CDR3 length: 15 residues. Germline lookup yields CDR1 LGHNA and CDR2 YSLEER. CDR3 in DNA: TGCGCCAGCAGCGGGCGGACAGGGGATGGACAGCCCCAGCATTTT. This translates into CASSGRTGDGQPQHF.

In this sample, this clonotype turned up a few times. V gene TRBV7-2 combines with J gene TRBJ2-7; TRBD2 agrees at 9 bases. The CDR3 totals 14 residues. After removal of 6 bases from V and 0 bases from J, the junction contained 3 bases not matched to a gene. From germline, CDR1 is SGHTA and CDR2 FQGNSA. The CDR3 protein is CASSNSGSSYEQYF. CDR3 DNA: TGTGCCAGCAGTAATAGCGGGAGCTCCTACGAGCAGTACTTC.

This rearrangement joins TRBV20-1 to TRBJ2-1; D is unclear. Germline V gene data show CDR1 as DFQATT and CDR2 as SNEGSKA (reference sequence). V gave up 2 bases and J gave up 3 bases, with 14 bases separating them. The CDR3 consists of 15 residues. CDR3 nucleotides: TGCAGTGCTAGATCGCCTTGGTCTAGCTACAATGAGCAGTTCTTC. It yields the protein CSARSPWSSYNEQFF.

The chain links TRBV4-3 to TRBJ2-1, with 8 bases aligning to TRBD2. Germline CDR1 LGHNA, CDR2 YSLEER. The ends lost 0 bases at V and 3 bases at J; junction bases unmatched: 4. The CDR3 spans 16 residues. For the CDR3, the DNA is TGCGCCAGCAGCCAAGATGTTGCGGGGGGCTACAATGAGCAGTTCTTC. Translated: CASSQDVAGGYNEQFF.